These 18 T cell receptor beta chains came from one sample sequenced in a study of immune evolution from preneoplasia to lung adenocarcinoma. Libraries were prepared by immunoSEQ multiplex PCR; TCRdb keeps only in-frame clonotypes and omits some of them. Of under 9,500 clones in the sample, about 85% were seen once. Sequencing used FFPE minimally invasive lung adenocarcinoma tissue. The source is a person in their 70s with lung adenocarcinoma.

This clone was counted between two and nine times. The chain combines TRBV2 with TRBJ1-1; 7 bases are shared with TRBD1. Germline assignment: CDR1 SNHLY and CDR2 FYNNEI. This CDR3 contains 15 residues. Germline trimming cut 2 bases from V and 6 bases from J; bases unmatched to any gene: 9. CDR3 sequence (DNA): TGTGCCAGCAGTGAAAGGGACAGAGATTTCGCTGAAGCTTTCTTT. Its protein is CASSERDRDFAEAFF.

DNA of the CDR3: TGTGCCAGCAGCCCGGGACTAGCGGGGCCTTCACAGTACTTC. Amino acid sequence: CASSPGLAGPSQYF. The chain uses TRBV5-8 and TRBJ2-7; 13 nucleotides line up with TRBD2. Germline V gives CDR1 SGHTS, CDR2 YDEGEE. V lost 4 bases to trimming and J lost 10 bases; unmatched junction nucleotides: 8. The CDR3 covers 14 residues.

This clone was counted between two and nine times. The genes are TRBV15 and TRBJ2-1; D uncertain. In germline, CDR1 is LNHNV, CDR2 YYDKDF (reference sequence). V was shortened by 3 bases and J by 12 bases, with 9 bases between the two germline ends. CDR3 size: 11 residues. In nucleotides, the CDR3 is TGTGCCACCAGCAGCGGTTGGTCGCAGTTCTTC. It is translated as CATSSGWSQFF.

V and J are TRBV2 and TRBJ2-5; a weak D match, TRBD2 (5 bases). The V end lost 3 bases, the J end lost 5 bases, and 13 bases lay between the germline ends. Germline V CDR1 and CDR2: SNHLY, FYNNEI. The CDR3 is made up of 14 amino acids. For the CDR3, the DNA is TGTGCCAGCAGTGAGGCGGCCCCGGGGGAGACCCAGTACTTC. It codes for CASSEAAPGETQYF. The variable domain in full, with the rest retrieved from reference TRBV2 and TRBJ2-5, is EPEVTQTPSHQVTQMGQEVILRCVPISNHLYFYWYRQILGQKVEFLVSFYNNEISEKSEIFDDQFSVERPDGSNFTLKIRSTKLEDSAMYFCASSEAAPGETQYFGPGTRLLVL.

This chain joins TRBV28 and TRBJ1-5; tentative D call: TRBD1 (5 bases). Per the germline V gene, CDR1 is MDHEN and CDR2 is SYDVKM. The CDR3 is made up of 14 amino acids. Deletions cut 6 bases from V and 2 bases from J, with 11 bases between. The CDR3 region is CASSPAGRNQPQHF. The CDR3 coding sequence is TGTGCCAGCAGCCCAGCAGGGCGCAATCAGCCCCAGCATTTT.

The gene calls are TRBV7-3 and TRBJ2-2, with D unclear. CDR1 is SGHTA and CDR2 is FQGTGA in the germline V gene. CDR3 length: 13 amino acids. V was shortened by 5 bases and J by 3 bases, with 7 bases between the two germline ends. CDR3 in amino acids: CASSPSYTGELFF. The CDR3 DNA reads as TGTGCCAGCAGCCCCTCTTACACCGGGGAGCTGTTTTTT.

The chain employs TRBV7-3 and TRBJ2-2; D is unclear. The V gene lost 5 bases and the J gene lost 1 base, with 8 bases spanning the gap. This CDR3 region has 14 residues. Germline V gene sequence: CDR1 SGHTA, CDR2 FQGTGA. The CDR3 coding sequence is TGTGCCAGCAGCCCGCCGGGGAACACCGGGGAGCTGTTTTTT. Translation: CASSPPGNTGELFF.

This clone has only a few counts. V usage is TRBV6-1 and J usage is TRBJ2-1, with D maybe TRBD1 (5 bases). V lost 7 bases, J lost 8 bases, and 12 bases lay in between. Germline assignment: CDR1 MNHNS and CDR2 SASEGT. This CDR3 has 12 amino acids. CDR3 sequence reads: CASTITGHEQFF. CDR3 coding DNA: TGTGCCAGCACCATTACAGGTCATGAGCAGTTCTTC.

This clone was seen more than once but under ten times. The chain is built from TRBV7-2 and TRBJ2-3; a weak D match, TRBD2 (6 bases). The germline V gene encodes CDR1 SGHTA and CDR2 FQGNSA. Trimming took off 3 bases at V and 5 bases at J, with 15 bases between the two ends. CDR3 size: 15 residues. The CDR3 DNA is TGTGCCAGCAGCTTGCGAGGAGGGCCGGGAGATACGCAGTATTTT. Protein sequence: CASSLRGGPGDTQYF.

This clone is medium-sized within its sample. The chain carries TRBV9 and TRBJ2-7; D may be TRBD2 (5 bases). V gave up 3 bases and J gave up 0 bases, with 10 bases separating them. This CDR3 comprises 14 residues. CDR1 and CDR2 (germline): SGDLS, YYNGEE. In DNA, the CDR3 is TGTGCCAGCAGCGCGACCGGGGTCTCCTACGAGCAGTACTTC. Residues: CASSATGVSYEQYF.

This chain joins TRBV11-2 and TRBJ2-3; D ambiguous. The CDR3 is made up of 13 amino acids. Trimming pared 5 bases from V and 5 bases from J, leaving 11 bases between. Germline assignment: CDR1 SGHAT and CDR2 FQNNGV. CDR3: CASSPWRLDTQYF. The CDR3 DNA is TGTGCCAGCAGCCCCTGGCGGCTAGATACGCAGTATTTT.

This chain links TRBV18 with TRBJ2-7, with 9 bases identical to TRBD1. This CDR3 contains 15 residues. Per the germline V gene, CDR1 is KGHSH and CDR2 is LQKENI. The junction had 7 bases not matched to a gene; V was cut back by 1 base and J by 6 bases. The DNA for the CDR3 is TGTGCCAGCTCACCACAATCGGGACAGGGTGTCGAGCAGTACTTC. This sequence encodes CASSPQSGQGVEQYF.

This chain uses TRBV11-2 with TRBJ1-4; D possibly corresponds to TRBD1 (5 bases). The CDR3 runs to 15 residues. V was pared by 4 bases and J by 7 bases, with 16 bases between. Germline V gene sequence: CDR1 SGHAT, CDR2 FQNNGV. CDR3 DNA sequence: TGTGCCAGCAGCTCCGGAGGGGCTCCGGGTGAAAAACTGTTTTTT. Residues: CASSSGGAPGEKLFF.

Written as DNA, the CDR3 is TGTGCCAGCACCCGGGACGGCGGGGCAACCGGGGAGCTGTTTTTT. Protein product: CASTRDGGATGELFF. The genes are TRBV2 and TRBJ2-2; D perhaps matches TRBD2 (6 bases). The length of the CDR3 is 15 residues. CDR1 and CDR2 from the germline V gene are SNHLY and FYNNEI. Trimming removed 7 bases at V and 5 bases at J, with 17 bases between.

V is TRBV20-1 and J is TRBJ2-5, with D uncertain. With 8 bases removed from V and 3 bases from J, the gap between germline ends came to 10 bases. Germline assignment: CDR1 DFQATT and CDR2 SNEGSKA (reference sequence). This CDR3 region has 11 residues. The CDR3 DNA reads TGCAGTTCCCGACTGAAAGAGACCCAGTACTTC. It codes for CSSRLKETQYF.

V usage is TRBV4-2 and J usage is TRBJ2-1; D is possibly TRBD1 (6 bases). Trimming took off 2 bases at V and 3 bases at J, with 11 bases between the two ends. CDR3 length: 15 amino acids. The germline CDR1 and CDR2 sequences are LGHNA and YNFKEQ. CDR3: CASSQHREGYNEQFF. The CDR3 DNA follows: TGTGCCAGCAGCCAACACAGGGAAGGCTACAATGAGCAGTTCTTC.

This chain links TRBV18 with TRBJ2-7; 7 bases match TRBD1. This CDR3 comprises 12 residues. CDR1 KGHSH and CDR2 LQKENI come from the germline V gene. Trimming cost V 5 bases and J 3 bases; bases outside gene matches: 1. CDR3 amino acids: CASSRTGYEQYF. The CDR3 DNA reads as TGTGCCAGCTCAAGGACAGGCTACGAGCAGTACTTC.

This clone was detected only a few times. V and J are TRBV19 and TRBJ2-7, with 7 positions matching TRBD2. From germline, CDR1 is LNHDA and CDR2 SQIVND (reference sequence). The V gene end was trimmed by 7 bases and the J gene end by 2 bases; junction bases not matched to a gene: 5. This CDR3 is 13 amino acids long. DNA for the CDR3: TGTGCCAGTAACCGGGGGGATGCCTACGAGCAGTACTTC. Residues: CASNRGDAYEQYF.